This T cell receptor (beta chain) was recorded in a study of cytomegalovirus exposure and HLA in healthy donors. The germline V gene encodes CDR1 SGDLS and CDR2 YYNGEE. The J segment lost 3 bases and the V segment lost 3 bases, leaving 4 bases of the junction unmatched. The CDR3 has 15 residues. This PCR relied on a set of 60 Vbeta primers and 13 Jbeta primers. The data were produced by immunoSEQ multiplex PCR, yet TCRdb's version contains in-frame clones alone and is incomplete. Found here are about 190,000 clones, more than 65% of them singletons; the top ten hold about 3.8%. This clone was picked up one time.

The material sequenced was PBMCs. This receptor was taken from a middle-aged man in good health and CMV-seronegative. The chain couples TRBV9 to TRBJ2-3, with 10 nucleotides matching TRBD1. CDR3 sequence reads: CASSETGGATDTQYF. DNA of the CDR3: TGTGCCAGCAGCGAGACAGGGGGCGCTACAGATACGCAGTATTTT.